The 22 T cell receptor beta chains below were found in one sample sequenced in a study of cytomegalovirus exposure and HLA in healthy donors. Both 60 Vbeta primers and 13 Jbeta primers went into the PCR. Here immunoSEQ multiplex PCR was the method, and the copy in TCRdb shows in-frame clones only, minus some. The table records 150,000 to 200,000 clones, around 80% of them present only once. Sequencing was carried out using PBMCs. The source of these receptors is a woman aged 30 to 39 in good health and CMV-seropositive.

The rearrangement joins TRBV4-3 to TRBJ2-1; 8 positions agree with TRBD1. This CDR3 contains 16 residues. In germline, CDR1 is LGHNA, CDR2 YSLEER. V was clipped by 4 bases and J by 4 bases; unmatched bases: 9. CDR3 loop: CASSLFTGGGYNEQFF. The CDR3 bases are TGCGCCAGCAGCCTATTCACAGGGGGTGGGTACAATGAGCAGTTCTTC.

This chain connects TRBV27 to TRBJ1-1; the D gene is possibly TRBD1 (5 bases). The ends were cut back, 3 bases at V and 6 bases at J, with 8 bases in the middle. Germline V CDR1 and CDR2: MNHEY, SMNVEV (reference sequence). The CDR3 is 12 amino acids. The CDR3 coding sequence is TGTGCCAGCAGTTTTCGGGGGTCTGAAGCTTTCTTT. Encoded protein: CASSFRGSEAFF.

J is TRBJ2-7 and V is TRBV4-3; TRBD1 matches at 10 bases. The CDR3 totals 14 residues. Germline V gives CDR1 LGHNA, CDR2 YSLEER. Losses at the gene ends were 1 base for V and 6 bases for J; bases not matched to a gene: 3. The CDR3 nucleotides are TGCGCCAGCAGCCAAGCGGGACAGGGGAGCGAGCAGTACTTC. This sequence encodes CASSQAGQGSEQYF.

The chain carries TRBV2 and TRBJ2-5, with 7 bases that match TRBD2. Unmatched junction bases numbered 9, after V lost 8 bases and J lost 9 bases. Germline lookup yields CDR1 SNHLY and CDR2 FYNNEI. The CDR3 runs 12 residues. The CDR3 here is CASLGGSRAQYF. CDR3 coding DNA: TGTGCCAGCCTCGGGGGGTCGAGGGCCCAGTACTTC.

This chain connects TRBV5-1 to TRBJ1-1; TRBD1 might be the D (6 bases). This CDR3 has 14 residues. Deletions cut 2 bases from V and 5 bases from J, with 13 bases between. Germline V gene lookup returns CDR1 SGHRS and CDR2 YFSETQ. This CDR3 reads CASSLARGKTEAFF. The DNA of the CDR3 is TGCGCCAGCAGCTTAGCCAGGGGTAAAACTGAAGCTTTCTTT.

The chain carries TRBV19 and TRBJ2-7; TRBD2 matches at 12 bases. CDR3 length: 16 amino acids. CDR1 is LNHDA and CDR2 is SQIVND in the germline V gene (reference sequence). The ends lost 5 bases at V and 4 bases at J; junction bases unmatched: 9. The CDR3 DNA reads TGTGCCAGTAGTCCGACGAGGACTAGCGGGGCTTACGAGCAGTACTTC. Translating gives CASSPTRTSGAYEQYF.

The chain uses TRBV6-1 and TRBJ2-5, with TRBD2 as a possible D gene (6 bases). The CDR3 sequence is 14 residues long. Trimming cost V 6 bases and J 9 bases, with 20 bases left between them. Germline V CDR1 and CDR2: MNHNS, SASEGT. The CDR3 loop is CASRGEAGLGAQYF. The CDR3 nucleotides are TGTGCCAGCAGGGGAGAGGCGGGGTTGGGGGCCCAGTACTTC.

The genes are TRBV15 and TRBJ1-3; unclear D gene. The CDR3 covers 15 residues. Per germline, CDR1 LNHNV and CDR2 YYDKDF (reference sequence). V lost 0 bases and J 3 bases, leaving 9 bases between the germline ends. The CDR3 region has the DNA TGTGCCACCAGCAGAGATCCCGGGAATGGAAACACCATATATTTT. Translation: CATSRDPGNGNTIYF.

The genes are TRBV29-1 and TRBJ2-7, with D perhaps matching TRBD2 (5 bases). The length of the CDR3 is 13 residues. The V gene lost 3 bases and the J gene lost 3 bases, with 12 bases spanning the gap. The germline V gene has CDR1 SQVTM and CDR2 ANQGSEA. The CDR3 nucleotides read TGCAGCGTTGAGGGAGACGCTAACTACGAGCAGTACTTC. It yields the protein CSVEGDANYEQYF.

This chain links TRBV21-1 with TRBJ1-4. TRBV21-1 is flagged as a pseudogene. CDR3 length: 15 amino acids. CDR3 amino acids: CASSLFRFRYEKLFF. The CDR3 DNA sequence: TGTGCCAGCAGCCTCTTCCGGTTTCGGTACGAAAAACTGTTTTTT.

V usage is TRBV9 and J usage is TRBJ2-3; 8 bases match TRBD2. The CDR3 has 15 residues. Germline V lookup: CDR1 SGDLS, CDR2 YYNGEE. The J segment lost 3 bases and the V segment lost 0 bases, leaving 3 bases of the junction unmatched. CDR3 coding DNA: TGTGCCAGCAGCGTAGCCGGGGGGGAGACAGATACGCAGTATTTT. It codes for CASSVAGGETDTQYF. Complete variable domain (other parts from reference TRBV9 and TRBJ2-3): DSGVTQTPKHLITATGQRVTLRCSPRSGDLSVYWYQQSLDQGLQFLIQYYNGEERAKGNILERFSAQQFPDLHSELNLSSLELGDSALYFCASSVAGGETDTQYFGPGTRLTVL.

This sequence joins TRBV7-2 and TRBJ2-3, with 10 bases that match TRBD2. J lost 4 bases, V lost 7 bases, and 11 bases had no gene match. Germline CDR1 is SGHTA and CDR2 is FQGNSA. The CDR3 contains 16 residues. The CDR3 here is CASKGGAGGQADTQYF. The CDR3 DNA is TGTGCCAGCAAGGGTGGAGCGGGGGGGCAGGCAGATACGCAGTATTTT.

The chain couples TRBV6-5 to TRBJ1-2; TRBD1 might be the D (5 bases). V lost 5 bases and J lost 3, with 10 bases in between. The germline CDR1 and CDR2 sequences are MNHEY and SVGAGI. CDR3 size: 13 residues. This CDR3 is CASSDWGDYGYTF. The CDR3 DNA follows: TGTGCCAGCAGTGACTGGGGGGACTATGGCTACACCTTC.

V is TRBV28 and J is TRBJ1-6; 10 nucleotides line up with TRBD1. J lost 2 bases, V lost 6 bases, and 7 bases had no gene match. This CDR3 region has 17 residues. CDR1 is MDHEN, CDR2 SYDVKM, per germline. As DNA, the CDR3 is TGTGCCAGCAGACGACAGGGGGCGATAACCTATAATTCACCCCTCCACTTT. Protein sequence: CASRRQGAITYNSPLHF.

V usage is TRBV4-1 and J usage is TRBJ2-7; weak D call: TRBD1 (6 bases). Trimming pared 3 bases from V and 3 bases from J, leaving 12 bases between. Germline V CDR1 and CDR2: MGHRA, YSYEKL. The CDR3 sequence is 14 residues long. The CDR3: CASSHQGQFYEQYF. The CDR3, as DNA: TGCGCCAGCAGCCACCAAGGACAGTTCTACGAGCAGTACTTC.

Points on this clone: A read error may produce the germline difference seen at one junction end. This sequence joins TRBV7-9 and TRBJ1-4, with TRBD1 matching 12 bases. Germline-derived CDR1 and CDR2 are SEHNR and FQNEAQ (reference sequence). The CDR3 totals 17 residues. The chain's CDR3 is CSSSLGRDRGRLEKLFF. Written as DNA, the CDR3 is TGTTCCAGCAGCTTAGGCCGGGACAGGGGGCGCCTTGAAAAACTGTTTTTT. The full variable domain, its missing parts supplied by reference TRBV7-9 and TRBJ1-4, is DTGVSQNPRHKITKRGQNVTFRCDPISEHNRLYWYRQTLGQGPEFLTYFQNEAQLEKSRLLSDRFSAERPKGSFSTLEIQRTEQGDSAMYLCSSSLGRDRGRLEKLFFGSGTQLSVL.

The CDR3 loop reads CASSPDRGGNTIYF. CDR3 DNA sequence: TGTGCCAGCTCACCTGACAGGGGTGGAAACACCATATATTTT. The chain employs TRBV18 and TRBJ1-3; 8 nucleotides line up with TRBD1. Germline assignment: CDR1 KGHSH and CDR2 LQKENI. This CDR3 is built from 14 residues. Trimming at V came to 3 bases and at J to 3 bases, leaving 1 base not matched to a gene.

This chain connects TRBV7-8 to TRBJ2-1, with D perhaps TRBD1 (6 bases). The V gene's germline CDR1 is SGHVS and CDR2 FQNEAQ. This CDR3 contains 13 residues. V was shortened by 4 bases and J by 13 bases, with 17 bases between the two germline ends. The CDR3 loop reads CASSSDSSGDQFF. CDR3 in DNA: TGTGCCAGCAGCTCGGACAGTTCAGGGGATCAGTTCTTC.

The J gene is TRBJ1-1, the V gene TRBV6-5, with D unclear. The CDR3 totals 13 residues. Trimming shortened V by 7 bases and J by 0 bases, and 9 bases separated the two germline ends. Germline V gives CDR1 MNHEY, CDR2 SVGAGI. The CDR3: CASKAGLNTEAFF. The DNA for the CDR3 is TGTGCCAGCAAGGCAGGCTTGAACACTGAAGCTTTCTTT.

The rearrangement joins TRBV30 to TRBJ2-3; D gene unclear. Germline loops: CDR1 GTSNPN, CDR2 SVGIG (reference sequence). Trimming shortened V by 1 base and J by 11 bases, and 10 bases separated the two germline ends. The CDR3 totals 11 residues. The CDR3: CAWSGEVGQYF. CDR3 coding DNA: TGTGCCTGGAGTGGTGAGGTCGGGCAGTATTTT.

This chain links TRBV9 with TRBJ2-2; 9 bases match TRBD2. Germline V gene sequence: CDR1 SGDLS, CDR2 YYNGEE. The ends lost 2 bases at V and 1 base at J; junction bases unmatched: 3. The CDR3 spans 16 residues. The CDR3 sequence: CASSVSGSGNTGELFF. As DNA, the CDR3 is TGTGCCAGCAGCGTTAGCGGGAGTGGGAACACCGGGGAGCTGTTTTTT.

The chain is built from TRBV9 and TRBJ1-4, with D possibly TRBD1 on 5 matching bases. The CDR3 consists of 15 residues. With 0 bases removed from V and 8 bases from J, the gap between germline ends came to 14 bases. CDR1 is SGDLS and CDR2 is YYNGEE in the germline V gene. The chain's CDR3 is CASSVGGGREEKLFF. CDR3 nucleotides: TGTGCCAGCAGCGTAGGCGGGGGACGAGAGGAAAAACTGTTTTTT.